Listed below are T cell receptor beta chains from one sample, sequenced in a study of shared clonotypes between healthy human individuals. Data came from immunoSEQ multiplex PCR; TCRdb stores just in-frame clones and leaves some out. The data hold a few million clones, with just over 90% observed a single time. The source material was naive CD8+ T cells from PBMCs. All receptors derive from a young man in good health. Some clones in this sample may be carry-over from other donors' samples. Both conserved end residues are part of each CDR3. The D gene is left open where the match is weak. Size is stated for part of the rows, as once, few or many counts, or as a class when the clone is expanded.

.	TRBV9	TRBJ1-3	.	TGTGCCAGCAGCAGGGGCTCTGGAAACACCATATATTTT	CASSRGSGNTIYF
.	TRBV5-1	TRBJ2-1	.	TGCGCCAGCAGCTTGGATAGCGGTAGCTCCTACAATGAGCAGTTCTTC	CASSLDSGSSYNEQFF
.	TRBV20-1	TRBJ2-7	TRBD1	TGCAGTGCTGGGACAGCTTACGAGCAGTACTTC	CSAGTAYEQYF
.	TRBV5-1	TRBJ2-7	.	TGCGCCAGCAGCCAAACCGGACAGTTACCTCTCTACGAGCAGTACTTC	CASSQTGQLPLYEQYF
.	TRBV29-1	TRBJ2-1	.	TGCAGCGTGCGACAGGAAACTAATGAGCAGTTCTTC	CSVRQETNEQFF
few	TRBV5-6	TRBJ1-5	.	TGTGCCAGCAGCTTTGGGGGGGCGCAGCCCCAGCATTTT	CASSFGGAQPQHF
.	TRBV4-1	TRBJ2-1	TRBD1	TGCGCCAGCAGCCAGGACAGGGACCGAACCTACAATGAGCAGTTCTTC	CASSQDRDRTYNEQFF
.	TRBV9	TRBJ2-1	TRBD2	TGTGCCAGCAGCCCCCCTAGCGGGCCCAGTTACAATGAGCAGTTCTTC	CASSPPSGPSYNEQFF
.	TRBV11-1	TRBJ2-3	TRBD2	TGTGCCAGCAGCTCAGATGTGGAGCGGGAGCTAACAGATACGCAGTATTTT	CASSSDVERELTDTQYF
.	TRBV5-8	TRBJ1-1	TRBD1	TGTGCCAGCAGCTTAATCCTACAGGGGGCGGGGGACACTGAAGCTTTCTTT	CASSLILQGAGDTEAFF
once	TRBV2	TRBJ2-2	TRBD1	TGTGCCACTTCCGGGACAGGGGGCCCCGGGGAGCTGTTTTTT	CATSGTGGPGELFF
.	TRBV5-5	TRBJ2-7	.	TGTGCCAGCACCTCACCAAGACAGGCCACCTCCTACGAGCAGTACTTC	CASTSPRQATSYEQYF
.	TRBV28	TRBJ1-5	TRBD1	TGTGCCAGCACCTCCGACAGGGAGCTTCCCCTAGGCAATCAGCCCCAGCATTTT	CASTSDRELPLGNQPQHF
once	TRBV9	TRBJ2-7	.	TGTGCCAGCAGCGTAGGGGACGGAGGAGCTTCCTACGAGCAGTACTTC	CASSVGDGGASYEQYF
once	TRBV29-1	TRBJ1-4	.	TGCAGTGTTGAAGGGGGGCAGGGTGGAAAACTGTTTTTT	CSVEGGQGGKLFF
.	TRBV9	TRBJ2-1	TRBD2	TGTGCCAGCAGCGACGGGACTAGCGGGAGGGCCGGGAATGAGCAGTTCTTC	CASSDGTSGRAGNEQFF
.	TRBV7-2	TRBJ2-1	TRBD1	TGTGCCAGCAGCGGACGACAGGGGAAGAGTAGGAATGAGCAGTTCTTC	CASSGRQGKSRNEQFF
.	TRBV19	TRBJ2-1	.	TGTGCCAGTAGTATTAGGTCTTACAATGAGCAGTTCTTC	CASSIRSYNEQFF
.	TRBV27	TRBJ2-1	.	TGTGCCAGCAGTTTATACCGGCATTCCTACAATGAGCAGTTCTTC	CASSLYRHSYNEQFF
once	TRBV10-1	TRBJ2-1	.	TGCGCCAGCAGTGAAGTTACCGATGAGCAGTTCTTC	CASSEVTDEQFF
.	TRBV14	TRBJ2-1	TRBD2	TGTGCCAGCAGCGGGGAGGGCTCCGACCATGAGCAGTTCTTC	CASSGEGSDHEQFF
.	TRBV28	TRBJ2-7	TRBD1	TGTGCCAGCAGTTCTGTCGGGACAGCCCTCTCCTACGAGCAGTACTTC	CASSSVGTALSYEQYF
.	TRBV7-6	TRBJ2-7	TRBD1	TGTGCCAGCAGTACTGACAGGGGAACCTACGAGCAGTACTTC	CASSTDRGTYEQYF
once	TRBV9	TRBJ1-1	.	TGTGCCAGCAGCGTTTTGGGGAACACTGAAGCTTTCTTT	CASSVLGNTEAFF
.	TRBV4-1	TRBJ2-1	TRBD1	TGCGCCAGCAGCCTACGCCGGACAGGGGTCGAGCAGTTCTTC	CASSLRRTGVEQFF
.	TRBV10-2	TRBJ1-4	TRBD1	TGCGCCAGCAGGGACAGGTTCCCCAATGAAAAACTGTTTTTT	CASRDRFPNEKLFF
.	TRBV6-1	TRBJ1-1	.	TGTGCCGGGCGGCCCCCAAACCAGGCTGAAGCTTTCTTT	CAGRPPNQAEAFF